This TCR beta chain was observed in a study of identical twins. General observations from the study: Excess low generation probability was seen in twin-shared out-of-frame alpha sequences. Cross-sectional statistics, not tracking of the same donors, supported the conclusions.

This clonotype was counted a single time. The antigen remains unidentified. Germline CDR1 reads MDHEN; CDR2 reads SYDVKM. The V gene end was trimmed by 6 bases and the J gene end by 7 bases; junction bases not matched to a gene: 12. The CDR3 contains 15 residues. The donor group consisted entirely of healthy Caucasians. cDNA molecules carried unique molecular identifiers, and template switching added a universal primer site. TCRdb reanalysed the 5' RACE reads using MiXCR and keeps one entry per CDR3 protein. The sample has 1.5 million or so distinct CDR3 sequences, roughly 35% seen once. The V gene is TRBV28, the J gene TRBJ2-7; TRBD2 matches 10 bases. The clonotype was recovered from a newborn girl in good health. Material for sequencing was cord blood. The CDR3 is CASRIPSGRGEEQYF. CDR3 DNA: TGTGCCAGCAGAATCCCTAGCGGGAGAGGGGAAGAGCAGTACTTC.